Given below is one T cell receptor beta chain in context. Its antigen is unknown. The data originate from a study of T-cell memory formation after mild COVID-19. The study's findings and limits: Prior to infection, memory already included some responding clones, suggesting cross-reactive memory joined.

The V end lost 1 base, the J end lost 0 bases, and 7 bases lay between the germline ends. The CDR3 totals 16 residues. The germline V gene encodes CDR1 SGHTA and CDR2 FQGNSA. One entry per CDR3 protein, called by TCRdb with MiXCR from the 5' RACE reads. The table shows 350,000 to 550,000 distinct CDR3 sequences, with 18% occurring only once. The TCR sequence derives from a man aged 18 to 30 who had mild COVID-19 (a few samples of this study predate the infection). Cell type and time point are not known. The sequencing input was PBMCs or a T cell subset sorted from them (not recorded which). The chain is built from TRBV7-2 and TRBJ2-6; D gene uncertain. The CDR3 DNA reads TGTGCCAGCAGCTTAGGAGTGGCCTCTGGGGCCAACGTCCTGACTTTC. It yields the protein CASSLGVASGANVLTF.